These T cell receptor beta chains were read from a single sample in a study of cytomegalovirus exposure and HLA in healthy donors. TCRdb's copy holds only in-frame clones and misses some; the assay was immunoSEQ multiplex PCR. The sample includes tens of thousands of clones. The sample taken for sequencing was PBMCs. Every receptor here comes from a woman younger than 45 in good health and CMV-seronegative. Each CDR3 is given without its conserved first and last residue. Fields, in order: V gene, CDR3 protein.

TRBV7-9,ASSLTALGLNTGELF
TRBV15,ATSTRDTEAF
TRBV29-1,SVDRNTEAF
TRBV7-2,ASSLSPSGGETQY
TRBV6-5,ASRRGQERYEQY
TRBV19,ASSYARNQPQH
TRBV15,ATSTTHIAGTGNYEQY
TRBV30,AWSVVRQLNTEAF
TRBV7-6,ASSLEPSGVSSYEQY
TRBV30,AINTGELF
TRBV29-1,SVADSEQF
TRBV4-1,ASSQVGLGTDTQY
TRBV6-5,ASSYSSGGAYTQY
TRBV19,ASSIGNTEAF
TRBV30,AWSVAGLANYGYT
TRBV13,ASSLNPGSEQF
TRBV30,AWDRELAGNEQF
TRBV4-2,ASSLGLGQETQY
TRBV6-4,ASSDSGGGSNEQF
TRBV5-1,ASSTTGQGNYGYT
TRBV30,AWSRLEQTDTQY
TRBV4-1,ASSSQQGTDTQY
TRBV29-1,SVVRLEDGYT
TRBV5-8,ASSFSGTLKTYEQY
TRBV18,ASSMDRGETQY
TRBV5-6,ASSLGAGVAYEQY
TRBV6-6,ASSYYPGHFL
TRBV19,ASSIFRGEVNVLT
TRBV2,ASVIQGNTEAF
TRBV6-5,ASSYSTSPHNEQF
TRBV4-1,ASSQNPGVRMNTEAF
TRBV29-1,SVVQVNTEAF
TRBV27,ASSLVLAGGLGEQY
TRBV30,AWELPGLVGAREQF
TRBV19,ASSIGTVNTEAF
TRBV27,ASSTGTGFDTQY
TRBV6-5,ASTPARQGSGYT
TRBV7-6,ASSLAGRAVNEQF
TRBV30,AWSVGVLAGGEETQY
TRBV6-1,ASRLAGEGAGELF
TRBV5-1,ASSLGQGAPMNTEAF
TRBV18,ASSPQGVTGELF
TRBV27,ASSFTGLNSPLH
TRBV11-2,ASSPGLLTDTQY
TRBV4-1,ASSQEGQGQNSPLH
TRBV5-1,ASSASGGNTIY
TRBV6-1,ASSEDNSGANVLT
TRBV4-1,ASSPDSSSYEQY
TRBV4-1,ASRRSPTEYTGELF
TRBV2,ASTSEVTEAF
TRBV5-6,ASSRQADTQY
TRBV27,ASSFGTGGYEQY
TRBV10-3,AISEQGGYEQY
TRBV30,AWSVGLVGGPSTDTQY
TRBV7-6,ASSLALGLAAARTGELF
TRBV30,AWNNRGGVYNEQF
TRBV11-2,ASSPLRTGQGANGYT